This T cell receptor (beta chain) was documented in a study of T-cell memory formation after mild COVID-19. The V end was cut by 5 bases, the J end by 2 bases, with 15 bases between. CDR1 DFQATT and CDR2 SNEGSKA come from the germline V gene (reference sequence). The CDR3 runs 14 residues. TCRdb reanalysed the 5' RACE reads using MiXCR and keeps one entry per CDR3 protein. This sample yields 250,000 or so distinct CDR3 sequences, of which roughly 9.4% are seen a single time; around 20% belongs to the top ten. This sequence was found in a man younger than 35 who had mild COVID-19 (a few samples of this study predate the infection). Cell type and time point are not known. The chain is built from TRBV20-1 and TRBJ2-5; D is perhaps TRBD1 (5 bases). Material for sequencing was PBMCs or a T cell subset sorted from them (not recorded which). CDR3 sequence reads: CSAPRLTGQETQYF. CDR3 nucleotide sequence: TGCAGTGCTCCTAGATTAACAGGACAAGAGACCCAGTACTTC.